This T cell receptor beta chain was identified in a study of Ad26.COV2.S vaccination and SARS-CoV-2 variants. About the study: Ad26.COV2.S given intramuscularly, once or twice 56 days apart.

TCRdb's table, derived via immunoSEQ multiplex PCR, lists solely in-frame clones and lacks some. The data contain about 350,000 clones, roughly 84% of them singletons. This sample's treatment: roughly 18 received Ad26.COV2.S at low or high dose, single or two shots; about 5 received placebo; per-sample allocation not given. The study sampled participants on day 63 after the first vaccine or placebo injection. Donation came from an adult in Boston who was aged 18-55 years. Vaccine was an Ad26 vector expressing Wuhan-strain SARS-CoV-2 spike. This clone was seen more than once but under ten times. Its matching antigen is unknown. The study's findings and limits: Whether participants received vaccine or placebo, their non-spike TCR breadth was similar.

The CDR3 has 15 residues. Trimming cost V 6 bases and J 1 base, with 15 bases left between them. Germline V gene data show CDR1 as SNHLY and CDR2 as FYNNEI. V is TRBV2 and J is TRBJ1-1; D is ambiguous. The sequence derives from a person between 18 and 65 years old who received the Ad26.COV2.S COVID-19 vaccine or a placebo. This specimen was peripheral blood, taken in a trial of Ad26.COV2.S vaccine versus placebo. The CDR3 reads CASSHPSEGNTEAFF. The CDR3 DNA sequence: TGTGCCAGCAGCCACCCGTCGGAGGGGAACACTGAAGCTTTCTTT.